One sample yielded the 9 T cell receptor beta chains listed below, sequenced in a study of T cell changes during pregnancy in multiple sclerosis. Libraries were prepared by immunoSEQ multiplex PCR; TCRdb keeps only in-frame clonotypes and omits some of them. Of fewer than 25,000 clones detected, roughly nine tenths appear once; the ten largest clones hold 0.67%. The source material was CD4+ T cells from peripheral blood mononuclear cells, sampled in the third trimester of pregnancy. The source of these receptors is a female donor in good health, enrolled as a control in a pregnancy study.

The CDR3 DNA is TGTGCCAGCAGCTCTTCTAGCGGGGGGACAGATACGCAGTATTTT. Translating gives CASSSSSGGTDTQYF. J is TRBJ2-3 and V is TRBV7-7; the match to TRBD2 covers 11 bases. The length of the CDR3 is 15 residues. The germline gives CDR1 SSHAT, CDR2 FNYEAQ (reference sequence). V shed 4 bases and J 3 bases; nucleotides not matched to a gene: 3.

The V call is TRBV28, the J call TRBJ2-2; D may be TRBD2 (6 bases). CDR3 length equals 16 residues. Trimming stripped 6 bases from V and 2 bases from J, with 16 bases between. Germline CDR1 is MDHEN and CDR2 is SYDVKM. This CDR3 reads CASSPGRQLNTGELFF. The CDR3 nucleotides are TGTGCCAGCAGCCCCGGGAGACAGTTAAACACCGGGGAGCTGTTTTTT.

The chain carries TRBV13 and TRBJ2-3; weak D call: TRBD2 (6 bases). The V end was cut by 0 bases, the J end by 4 bases, with 17 bases between. Germline V gene sequence: CDR1 PRHDT, CDR2 FYEKMQ (reference sequence). The CDR3 spans 17 residues. CDR3 amino acids: CASSLGLASLSADTQYF. CDR3 coding DNA: TGTGCCAGCAGCTTAGGTCTAGCGAGTCTTAGCGCAGATACGCAGTATTTT. Using reference TRBV13 and TRBJ2-3 for the parts outside the CDR3, the full variable domain is AAGVIQSPRHLIKEKRETATLKCYPIPRHDTVYWYQQGPGQDPQFLISFYEKMQSDKGSIPDRFSAQQFSDYHSELNMSSLELGDSALYFCASSLGLASLSADTQYFGPGTRLTVL.

This clone was seen a handful of times. The CDR3 DNA reads as TGTGCCAGCAGTACTAATAGCGGGAGGGGGAATGAGCAGTTCTTC. Translated, it gives CASSTNSGRGNEQFF. The chain uses TRBV27 and TRBJ2-1, with 11 bases identical to TRBD2. From germline, CDR1 is MNHEY and CDR2 SMNVEV (reference sequence). The length of the CDR3 is 15 residues. The V gene end was trimmed by 5 bases and the J gene end by 7 bases; junction bases not matched to a gene: 7.

This chain connects TRBV28 to TRBJ2-1; TRBD2 is a possible D gene (5 bases). Germline loops: CDR1 MDHEN, CDR2 SYDVKM. This CDR3 is built from 12 residues. The V and J ends lost 6 bases and 3 bases respectively, with 6 bases between them. Here the CDR3 DNA reads TGTGCCAGCAGAACTAGCTACAATGAGCAGTTCTTC. This translates into CASRTSYNEQFF.

The CDR3 coding sequence is TGTGCCAGCCTTAGCGGGAGCTCCTACAATGAGCAGTTCTTC. It yields the protein CASLSGSSYNEQFF. The chain joins TRBV2 to TRBJ2-1; 9 bases fit TRBD2. The V and J ends lost 8 bases and 0 bases, in that order; junction bases with no gene match: 2. CDR3 length equals 14 residues. Germline CDR1 SNHLY, CDR2 FYNNEI.

This clone was seen once. The CDR3 DNA reads as TGTGCCAGTAGTCTCCCCGGTGGAGGGAACACCGGGGAGCTGTTTTTT. Translated, it gives CASSLPGGGNTGELFF. The chain has TRBV19 and TRBJ2-2; TRBD2 might be the D (5 bases). V gave up 5 bases and J gave up 1 base, with 14 bases separating them. The CDR3 runs 16 residues. The germline V gene encodes CDR1 LNHDA and CDR2 SQIVND (reference sequence).

This clone came up once. V is TRBV4-3 and J is TRBJ1-1; no reliable D call. CDR1 is LGHNA and CDR2 is YSLEER in the germline V gene. CDR3 length: 14 amino acids. Deletions cut 4 bases from V and 2 bases from J, with 11 bases between. The CDR3 region has the DNA TGCGCCAGCAGCCCCGACCTGGGCAACACTGAAGCTTTCTTT. Translated: CASSPDLGNTEAFF.

This chain joins TRBV11-2 and TRBJ1-3; D is ambiguous. This CDR3 has 18 amino acids. Germline CDR1 SGHAT, CDR2 FQNNGV. V dropped 5 bases and J dropped 0 bases, with 20 bases sitting between them. DNA of the CDR3: TGTGCCAGCAGCCGCCGGGGTTCGGCGGCCAGCTCTGGAAACACCATATATTTT. Amino acid sequence: CASSRRGSAASSGNTIYF.